This T cell receptor beta chain was documented in a study of T cell changes during pregnancy in multiple sclerosis. Sequenced by immunoSEQ multiplex PCR; TCRdb stores in-frame clones only, minus some. The profile shows more than 35,000 clones, 92% of them singletons. The CDR3 loop spans 17 amino acids. The junction had 16 bases not matched to a gene; V was cut back by 6 bases and J by 7 bases. Per germline, CDR1 MGHRA and CDR2 YSYEKL. The genes are TRBV4-1 and TRBJ1-4; 8 bases map to TRBD1. The TCR comes from a female donor with multiple sclerosis, enrolled in a pregnancy study. Here the sequenced sample was CD4+ T cells from peripheral blood mononuclear cells, taken in the third trimester of pregnancy. The CDR3 protein is CASSHRGDSLETEKLFF. The CDR3 DNA is TGCGCCAGCAGTCACAGGGGGGACTCCCTAGAGACTGAAAAACTGTTTTTT.